These T cell receptor beta chains were read from a single sample in a study of T-cell reconstitution after alpha-beta-depleted transplantation in children. Using its own MiXCR run on the PCR reads, TCRdb lists one record per CDR3 protein. This sample carries 750,000 to 950,000 distinct CDR3 sequences, around 17% of them seen once, and the ten largest clones take roughly 5%. The source material was PBMCs, mostly from graft donor cells, sampled 360 days after TCRalphabeta/CD19-depleted stem cell transplant. The receptors derive from a male patient between 10 and 17 years old who had a stem cell transplant for acute lymphoblastic leukemia, so the T cells may come from the graft donor. Each CDR3 is given with its conserved first and last residue. D genes are given only for firm matches. The size entry is marked missing in some rows and otherwise reads once, few, many or a size class.

CDR3 DNA | CDR3 protein | J gene | clone size | D gene | CDR3 length | V gene
TGCGCCAGCAGCTCCCGGACAGACCAGAAGGGGACCCAGTACTTC | CASSSRTDQKGTQYF | TRBJ2-5 | - | - | 15 | TRBV5-1
TGCGCCAGCAGCCTAATACTGGACCACGAGCAGTACTTC | CASSLILDHEQYF | TRBJ2-7 | few | - | 13 | TRBV5-1
TGTGCCACCAGCAGAGATCCCAACCGGGCAGGGACCTACGAGCAGTACTTC | CATSRDPNRAGTYEQYF | TRBJ2-7 | few | - | 17 | TRBV15
TGTGCCAGCAGTTTATCTGCGTGGGAGGAATTCTACGAGCAGTACTTC | CASSLSAWEEFYEQYF | TRBJ2-7 | - | - | 16 | TRBV27
TGTGCCAGCAGCGGAACTAGCGCCCACTCCCAGTACTTC | CASSGTSAHSQYF | TRBJ2-5 | few | TRBD2 | 13 | TRBV9
TGTGCCAGCAGCCCAGGGGGGGCCGCACACTATGGCTACACCTTC | CASSPGGAAHYGYTF | TRBJ1-2 | - | TRBD1 | 15 | TRBV7-8
TGCAGCGTTGACATGGGAGGAGCGGGATCTTACAATGAGCAGTTCTTC | CSVDMGGAGSYNEQFF | TRBJ2-1 | - | TRBD2 | 16 | TRBV29-1
TGTGCCAGCAGCGTAGGTTCGGGAGGGCCCCTTCCCACAGATACGCAGTATTTT | CASSVGSGGPLPTDTQYF | TRBJ2-3 | few | TRBD2 | 18 | TRBV9
TGTGCCAGCAGCAAGACAGGGTTGGCGAACACTGAAGCTTTCTTT | CASSKTGLANTEAFF | TRBJ1-1 | - | TRBD1 | 15 | TRBV12-3/TRBV12-4
TGTGCCAGCAGTTTCGATCCGGGACTAGGGGGGTCCTACAATGAGCAGTTCTTC | CASSFDPGLGGSYNEQFF | TRBJ2-1 | - | TRBD2 | 18 | TRBV25-1
TGCAGTGCTAGAGAGGTGCGGAGTAGCTATGGCTACACCTTC | CSAREVRSSYGYTF | TRBJ1-2 | - | - | 14 | TRBV20-1
TGTGCCAGCAGCTTATGGATCGCGGGGGCCTTTCCGGATACGCAGTATTTT | CASSLWIAGAFPDTQYF | TRBJ2-3 | - | - | 17 | TRBV7-9
TGTGCCAGCAGCCAAGAACGAGGGAGTACTGAAGCTTTCTTT | CASSQERGSTEAFF | TRBJ1-1 | - | - | 14 | TRBV4-2
TGTGCCAGCAGCGACAAATCAGGGTACAATGAGCAGTTCTTC | CASSDKSGYNEQFF | TRBJ2-1 | - | - | 14 | TRBV7-6
TGTGCCAGCACGGCACCCCTCCACTTT | CASTAPLHF | TRBJ1-6 | many | - | 9 | TRBV12-3/TRBV12-4
TGTGCCAGCAACCAACGAGGGTACGAGCAGTACTTC | CASNQRGYEQYF | TRBJ2-7 | - | - | 12 | TRBV7-9
TGTGCCAGCAGTTGGGGACTAGCGGGAGGCAAAAATGAGCAGTTCTTC | CASSWGLAGGKNEQFF | TRBJ2-1 | - | TRBD2 | 16 | TRBV6-5
TGTGCCAGCAGCCCAGGGGGCGCTGTCTACGGGGCCAACGTCCTGACTTTC | CASSPGGAVYGANVLTF | TRBJ2-6 | many | TRBD1 | 17 | TRBV12-3/TRBV12-4
TGTGCCAGCAGCTTAAATGCGGGGACAGTCCCCTACGAGCAGTACTTC | CASSLNAGTVPYEQYF | TRBJ2-7 | - | - | 16 | TRBV7-9
TGTGCCAGCAGCCCTAGCGGGAGGGGCCCAGAGACCCAGTACTTC | CASSPSGRGPETQYF | TRBJ2-5 | - | TRBD2 | 15 | TRBV7-2
TGTGCCAGCAGATTCCTGGAAACTAGCGCCTACGAGCAGTACTTC | CASRFLETSAYEQYF | TRBJ2-7 | - | TRBD2 | 15 | TRBV7-2
TGTGCCAGCAGCCCAGGACTAGGTCCTAACACCGGGGAGCTGTTTTTT | CASSPGLGPNTGELFF | TRBJ2-2 | few | TRBD2 | 16 | TRBV7-3
TGTGCCAGCAGCTTTACTAATTATGAAGCTTTCTTT | CASSFTNYEAFF | TRBJ1-1 | few | - | 12 | TRBV5-6
TGCGCCTCCAGGGGAGACTACAATGAGCAGTTCTTC | CASRGDYNEQFF | TRBJ2-1 | few | - | 12 | TRBV5-1
TGTGCCACCAGCACCCCCAAGAGACTAGCGGGAGGGGGTGAGCAGTTCTTC | CATSTPKRLAGGGEQFF | TRBJ2-1 | few | TRBD2 | 17 | TRBV15
TGCAGTGCTATCGGAACTAGCAGACCAGATACGCAGTATTTT | CSAIGTSRPDTQYF | TRBJ2-3 | few | - | 14 | TRBV20-1
TGCGCCAGCAGCCTTTTGCCGGGCGTGGGTGCGGAAAAACTGTTTTTT | CASSLLPGVGAEKLFF | TRBJ1-4 | - | - | 16 | TRBV4-1
TGTGCCATCAGTGAGTTCCAAGAGACCCAGTACTTC | CAISEFQETQYF | TRBJ2-5 | few | - | 12 | TRBV10-3
TGTGCCAGCAGTGTTACAGGGATCACCTACGAGCAGTACTTC | CASSVTGITYEQYF | TRBJ2-7 | few | - | 14 | TRBV25-1
TGTGCCAGTACCCGGACAGGTGGGCTGAACGCTGAAGCTTTCTTT | CASTRTGGLNAEAFF | TRBJ1-1 | - | TRBD1 | 15 | TRBV19
TGTGCCAGCAGCTTACAGCGGGAGGGCCACATTCAGTACTTC | CASSLQREGHIQYF | TRBJ2-4 | few | TRBD2 | 14 | TRBV7-9
TGTGCCACCAGTGATTCCGGACTAGCGGGAGGGCCGAATGAGCAGTTCTTC | CATSDSGLAGGPNEQFF | TRBJ2-1 | - | TRBD2 | 17 | TRBV24-1
TGCGCCAGCAGAGCAACTAGCGGCTCCTACAATGAGCAGTTCTTC | CASRATSGSYNEQFF | TRBJ2-1 | - | TRBD2 | 15 | TRBV4-1
TGTGCCAGCAGTGGTTTCCCCGGGAGGGGCAATGAGCAGTTCTTC | CASSGFPGRGNEQFF | TRBJ2-1 | - | TRBD2 | 15 | TRBV2
TGTGCCAGCAAAACGGACAGGGGGGTCAATGAGCAGTTCTTC | CASKTDRGVNEQFF | TRBJ2-1 | few | TRBD1 | 14 | TRBV11-1
TGTGCCAGCAGCTTTCAAGCGGGAGTGCCCGGGGAGCTGTTTTTT | CASSFQAGVPGELFF | TRBJ2-2 | - | TRBD2 | 15 | TRBV9
TGCAGTGCTAGGTCTCTAGCTAAAGAGACCCAGTACTTC | CSARSLAKETQYF | TRBJ2-5 | few | - | 13 | TRBV20-1
TGTGCCAGCAGTTCGGTTATACCGTACGAGCAGTACTTC | CASSSVIPYEQYF | TRBJ2-7 | few | - | 13 | TRBV7-2